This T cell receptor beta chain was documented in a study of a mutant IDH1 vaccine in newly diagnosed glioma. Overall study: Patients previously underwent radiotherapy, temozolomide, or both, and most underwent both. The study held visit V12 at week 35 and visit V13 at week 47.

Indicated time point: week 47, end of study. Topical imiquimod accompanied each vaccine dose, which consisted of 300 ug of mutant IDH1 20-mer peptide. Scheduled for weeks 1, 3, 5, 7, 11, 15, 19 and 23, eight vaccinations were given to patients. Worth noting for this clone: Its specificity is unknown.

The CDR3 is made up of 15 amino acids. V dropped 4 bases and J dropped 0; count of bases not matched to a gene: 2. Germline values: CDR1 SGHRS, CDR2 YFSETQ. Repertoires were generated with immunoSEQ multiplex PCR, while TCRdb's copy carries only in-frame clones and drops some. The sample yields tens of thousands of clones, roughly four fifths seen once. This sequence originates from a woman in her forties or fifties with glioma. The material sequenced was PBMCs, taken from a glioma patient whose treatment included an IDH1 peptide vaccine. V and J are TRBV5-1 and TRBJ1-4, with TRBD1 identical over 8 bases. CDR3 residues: CASSPTGATNEKLFF. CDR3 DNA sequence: TGCGCCAGCAGCCCGACAGGGGCAACTAATGAAAAACTGTTTTTT.